This T cell receptor beta chain was captured in a study of T cell responses to AZD1222 COVID-19 vaccine. In germline, CDR1 is SGHDN, CDR2 FVKESK. V shed 4 bases and J shed 5 bases, with 11 bases lying between them. The CDR3 contains 13 residues. Assay used: immunoSEQ multiplex PCR; TCRdb lists only in-frame clones, some missing. The profile shows about 100,000 clones, 85% to 90% of them singletons. The gene calls are TRBV14 and TRBJ1-2; possible D gene TRBD1, 6 bases. The sequenced sample was peripheral blood, obtained on day 0 of AZD1222 vaccination. This sequence originates from an adult in good health. DNA of the CDR3: TGTGCCAGCAGCCCTACAGGGCGTTATGGCTACACCTTC. Translating it yields CASSPTGRYGYTF.